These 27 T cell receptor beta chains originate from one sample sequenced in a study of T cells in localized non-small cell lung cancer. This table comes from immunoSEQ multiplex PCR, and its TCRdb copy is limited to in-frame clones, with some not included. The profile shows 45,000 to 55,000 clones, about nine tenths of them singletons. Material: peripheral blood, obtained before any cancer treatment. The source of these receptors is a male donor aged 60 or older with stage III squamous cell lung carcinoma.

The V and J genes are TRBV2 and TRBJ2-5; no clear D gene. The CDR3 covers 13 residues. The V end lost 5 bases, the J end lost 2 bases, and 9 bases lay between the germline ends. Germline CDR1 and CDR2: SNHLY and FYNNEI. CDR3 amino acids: CASSSERQETQYF. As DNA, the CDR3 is TGTGCCAGCAGTTCGGAAAGACAAGAGACCCAGTACTTC. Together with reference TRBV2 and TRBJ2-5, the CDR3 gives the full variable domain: EPEVTQTPSHQVTQMGQEVILRCVPISNHLYFYWYRQILGQKVEFLVSFYNNEISEKSEIFDDQFSVERPDGSNFTLKIRSTKLEDSAMYFCASSSERQETQYFGPGTRLLVL.

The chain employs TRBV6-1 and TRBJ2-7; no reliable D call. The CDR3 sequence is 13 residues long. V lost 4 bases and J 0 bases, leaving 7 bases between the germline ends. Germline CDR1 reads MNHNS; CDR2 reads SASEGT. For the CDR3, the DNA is TGTGCCAGCAGTGCTTCCTACTCCTACGAGCAGTACTTC. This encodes CASSASYSYEQYF.

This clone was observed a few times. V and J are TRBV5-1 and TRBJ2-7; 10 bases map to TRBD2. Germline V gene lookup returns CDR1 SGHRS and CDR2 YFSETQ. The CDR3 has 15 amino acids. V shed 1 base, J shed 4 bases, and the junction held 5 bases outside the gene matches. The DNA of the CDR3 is TGCGCCAGCAGCTTGAGAGCGGGAGGGCCATACGAGCAGTACTTC. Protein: CASSLRAGGPYEQYF.

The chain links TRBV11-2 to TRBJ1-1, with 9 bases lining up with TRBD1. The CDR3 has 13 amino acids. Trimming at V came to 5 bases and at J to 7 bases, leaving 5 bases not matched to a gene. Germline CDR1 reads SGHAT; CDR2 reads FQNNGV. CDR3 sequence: CASSRDRVVEAFF. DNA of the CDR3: TGTGCCAGCAGCCGGGACAGGGTTGTTGAAGCTTTCTTT.

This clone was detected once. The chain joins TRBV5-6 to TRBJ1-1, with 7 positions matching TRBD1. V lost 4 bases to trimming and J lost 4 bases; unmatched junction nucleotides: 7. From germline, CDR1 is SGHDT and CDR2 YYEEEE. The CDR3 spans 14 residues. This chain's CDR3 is CASSGKDRATEAFF. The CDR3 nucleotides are TGTGCCAGCAGCGGAAAAGACAGGGCCACTGAAGCTTTCTTT.

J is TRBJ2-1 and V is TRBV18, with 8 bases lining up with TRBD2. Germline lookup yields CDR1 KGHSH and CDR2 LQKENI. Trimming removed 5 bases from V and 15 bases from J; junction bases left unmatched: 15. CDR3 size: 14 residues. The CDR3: CASSSGLAVVKWFF. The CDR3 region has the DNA TGTGCCAGCTCATCCGGACTAGCTGTCGTGAAGTGGTTCTTC.

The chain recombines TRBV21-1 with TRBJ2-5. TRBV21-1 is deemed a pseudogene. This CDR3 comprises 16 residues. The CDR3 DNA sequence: TGTGCCAGCAGCAAACCGGGGACGGCGGATAGGGAGACCCAGTACTTC. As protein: CASSKPGTADRETQYF.

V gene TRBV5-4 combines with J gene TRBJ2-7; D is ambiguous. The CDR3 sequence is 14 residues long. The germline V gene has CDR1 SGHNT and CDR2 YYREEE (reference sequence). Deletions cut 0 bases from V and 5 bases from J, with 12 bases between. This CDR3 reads CASSLDSGSHEQYF. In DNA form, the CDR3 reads TGTGCCAGCAGCTTGGATTCCGGGTCGCACGAGCAGTACTTC. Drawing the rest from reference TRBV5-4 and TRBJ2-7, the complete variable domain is ETGVTQSPTHLIKTRGQQVTLRCSSQSGHNTVSWYQQALGQGPQFIFQYYREEENGRGNFPPRFSGLQFPNYSSELNVNALELDDSALYLCASSLDSGSHEQYFGPGTRLTVT.

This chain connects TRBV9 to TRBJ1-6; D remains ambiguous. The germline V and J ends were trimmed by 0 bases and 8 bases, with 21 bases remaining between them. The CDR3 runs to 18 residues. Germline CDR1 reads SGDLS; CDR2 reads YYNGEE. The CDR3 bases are TGTGCCAGCAGCGTAGAACCGTATCCACAGCGAGGGTATTCACCCCTCCACTTT. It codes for CASSVEPYPQRGYSPLHF.

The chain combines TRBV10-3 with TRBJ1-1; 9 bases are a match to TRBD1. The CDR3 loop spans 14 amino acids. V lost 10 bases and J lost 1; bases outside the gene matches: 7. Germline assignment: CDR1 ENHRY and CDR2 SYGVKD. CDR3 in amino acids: CATQNRGRNTEAFF. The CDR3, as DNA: TGTGCCACGCAAAACAGGGGGCGGAACACTGAAGCTTTCTTT.

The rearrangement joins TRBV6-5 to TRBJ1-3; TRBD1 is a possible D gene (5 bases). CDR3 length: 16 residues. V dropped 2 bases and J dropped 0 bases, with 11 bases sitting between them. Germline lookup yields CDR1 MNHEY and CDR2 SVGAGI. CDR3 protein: CASSYSQGSSGNTIYF. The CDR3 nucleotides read TGTGCCAGCAGTTACAGTCAGGGCTCCTCTGGAAACACCATATATTTT.

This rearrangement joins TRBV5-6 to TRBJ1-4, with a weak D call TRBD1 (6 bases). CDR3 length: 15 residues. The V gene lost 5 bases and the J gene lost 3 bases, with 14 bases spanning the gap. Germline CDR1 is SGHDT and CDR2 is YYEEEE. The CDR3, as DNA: TGTGCCAGCAGTTTACAGGGACGCCCTAATGAAAAACTGTTTTTT. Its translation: CASSLQGRPNEKLFF.

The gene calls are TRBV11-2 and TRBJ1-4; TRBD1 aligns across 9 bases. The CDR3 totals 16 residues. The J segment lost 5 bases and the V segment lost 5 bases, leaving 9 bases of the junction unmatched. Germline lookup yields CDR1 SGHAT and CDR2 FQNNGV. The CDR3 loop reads CASSLATGGVNEKLFF. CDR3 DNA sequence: TGTGCCAGCAGCCTAGCTACAGGGGGCGTGAATGAAAAACTGTTTTTT.

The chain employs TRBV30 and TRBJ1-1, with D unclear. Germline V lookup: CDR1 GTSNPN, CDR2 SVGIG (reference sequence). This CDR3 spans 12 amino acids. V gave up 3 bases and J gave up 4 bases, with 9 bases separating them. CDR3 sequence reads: CAWRAGATEAFF. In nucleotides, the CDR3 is TGTGCCTGGAGGGCAGGAGCCACTGAAGCTTTCTTT.

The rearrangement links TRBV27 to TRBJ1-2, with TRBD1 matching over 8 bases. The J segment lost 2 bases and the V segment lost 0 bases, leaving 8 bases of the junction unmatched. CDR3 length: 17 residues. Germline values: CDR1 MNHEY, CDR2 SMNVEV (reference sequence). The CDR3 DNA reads TGTGCCAGCAGTTTATCGATAGCAGGGGGCGCAAACTATGGCTACACCTTC. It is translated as CASSLSIAGGANYGYTF.

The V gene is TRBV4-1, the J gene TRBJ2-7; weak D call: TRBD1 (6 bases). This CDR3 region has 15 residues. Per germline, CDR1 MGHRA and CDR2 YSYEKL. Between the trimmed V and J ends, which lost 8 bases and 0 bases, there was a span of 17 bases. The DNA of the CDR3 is TGCGCCAGCGGACGCCAGGGACAAGGCTCCTACGAGCAGTACTTC. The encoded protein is CASGRQGQGSYEQYF.

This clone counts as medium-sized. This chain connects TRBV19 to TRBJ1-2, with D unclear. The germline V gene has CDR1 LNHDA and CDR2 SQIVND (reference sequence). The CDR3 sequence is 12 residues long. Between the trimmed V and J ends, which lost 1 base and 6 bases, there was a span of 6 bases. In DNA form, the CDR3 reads TGTGCCAGTAGTATAGGGGCTAATGGCTACACCTTC. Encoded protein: CASSIGANGYTF.

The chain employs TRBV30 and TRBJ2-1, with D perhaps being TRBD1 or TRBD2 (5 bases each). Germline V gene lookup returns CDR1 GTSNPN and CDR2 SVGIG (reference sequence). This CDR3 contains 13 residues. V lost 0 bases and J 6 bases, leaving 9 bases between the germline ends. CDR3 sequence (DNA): TGTGCCTGGAGTGTGGGGACCACCAATGAGCAGTTCTTC. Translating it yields CAWSVGTTNEQFF.

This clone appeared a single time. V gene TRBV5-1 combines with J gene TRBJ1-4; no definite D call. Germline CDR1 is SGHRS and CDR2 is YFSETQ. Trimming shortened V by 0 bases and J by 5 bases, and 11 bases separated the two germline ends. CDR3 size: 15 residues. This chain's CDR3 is CASSLGSAINEKLFF. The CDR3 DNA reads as TGCGCCAGCAGCTTGGGCTCAGCCATAAATGAAAAACTGTTTTTT.

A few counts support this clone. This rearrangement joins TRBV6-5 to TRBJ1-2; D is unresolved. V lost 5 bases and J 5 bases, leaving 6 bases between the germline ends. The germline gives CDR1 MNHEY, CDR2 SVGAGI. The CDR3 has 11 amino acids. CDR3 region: CASSGKYGYTF. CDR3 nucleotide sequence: TGTGCCAGCAGTGGCAAATATGGCTACACCTTC.

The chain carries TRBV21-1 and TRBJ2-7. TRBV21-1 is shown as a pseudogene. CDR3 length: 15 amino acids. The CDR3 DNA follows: TGTGCCGGCCCGAATCGGGTGGGGTCTCCCTACGAGCAGTACTTC. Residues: CAGPNRVGSPYEQYF.

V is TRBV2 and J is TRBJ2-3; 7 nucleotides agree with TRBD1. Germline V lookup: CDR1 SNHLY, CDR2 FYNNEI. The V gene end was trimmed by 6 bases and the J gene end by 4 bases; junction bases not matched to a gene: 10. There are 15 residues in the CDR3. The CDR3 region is CASSLQGIPSDTQYF. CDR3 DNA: TGTGCCAGCAGCCTACAGGGGATTCCTTCAGATACGCAGTATTTT.

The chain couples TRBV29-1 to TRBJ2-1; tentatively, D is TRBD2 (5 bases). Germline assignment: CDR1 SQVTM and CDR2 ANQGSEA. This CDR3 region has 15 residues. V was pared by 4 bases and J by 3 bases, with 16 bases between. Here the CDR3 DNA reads TGCAGCGTTGGACGGAAAGAGGGAATCTACAATGAGCAGTTCTTC. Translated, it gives CSVGRKEGIYNEQFF.

DNA for the CDR3: TGTGCCAGCAGCCCTAGGTCACAGCCCTACAATGAGCAGTTCTTC. This gives the protein CASSPRSQPYNEQFF. This rearrangement joins TRBV6-5 to TRBJ2-1, with D hard to call. Per the germline V gene, CDR1 is MNHEY and CDR2 is SVGAGI. The CDR3 is made up of 15 amino acids. V was pared by 6 bases and J by 2 bases, with 14 bases between.

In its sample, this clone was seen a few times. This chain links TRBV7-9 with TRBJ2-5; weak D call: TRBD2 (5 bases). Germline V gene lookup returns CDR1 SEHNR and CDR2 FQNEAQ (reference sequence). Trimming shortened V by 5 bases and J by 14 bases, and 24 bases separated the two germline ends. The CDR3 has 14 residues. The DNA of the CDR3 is TGTGCCAGCAGCGCCCCGACGGAAGAGCGGACTCTCTACTTC. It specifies CASSAPTEERTLYF.

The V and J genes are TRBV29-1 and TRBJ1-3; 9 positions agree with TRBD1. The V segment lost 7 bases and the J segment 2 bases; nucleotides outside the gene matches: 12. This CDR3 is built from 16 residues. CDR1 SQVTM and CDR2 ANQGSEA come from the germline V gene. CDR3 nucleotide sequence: TGCAGCGCATCCGGGACAGGGTTGAAGACTGGAAACACCATATATTTT. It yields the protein CSASGTGLKTGNTIYF.

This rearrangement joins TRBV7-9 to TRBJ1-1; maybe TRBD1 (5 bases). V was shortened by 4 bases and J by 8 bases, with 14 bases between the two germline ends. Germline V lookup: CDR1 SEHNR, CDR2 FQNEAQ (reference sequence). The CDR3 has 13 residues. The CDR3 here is CASSSAQGCEAFF. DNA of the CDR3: TGTGCCAGCAGCTCAGCCCAGGGATGCGAAGCTTTCTTT. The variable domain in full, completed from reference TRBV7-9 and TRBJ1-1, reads DTGVSQNPRHKITKRGQNVTFRCDPISEHNRLYWYRQTLGQGPEFLTYFQNEAQLEKSRLLSDRFSAERPKGSFSTLEIQRTEQGDSAMYLCASSSAQGCEAFFGQGTRLTVV.